This TCR beta chain was identified during a study of T cell responses to AZD1222 COVID-19 vaccine. Findings and limits, study-wide: Most donors were white British, females outnumbered males, and clonal diversity was possibly underestimated. Two doses of AZD1222 preceded a rise in Spike-specific TCR breadth and depth. Repertoires were collected only later (after the peak T cell response had occurred).

Method: immunoSEQ multiplex PCR; TCRdb's copy keeps in-frame clones and lacks some. The sample records 98,000 or so clones, 75% to 90% being singletons. Looked up from germline, CDR1 is KGHSH and CDR2 is LQKENI. V lost 1 base and J lost 7, with 2 bases in between. The CDR3 totals 11 residues. As for this clone: The antigen remains undetermined. The same CDR3 also results from other DNA sequences found in this sample.

The receptor was isolated from an adult in good health. The specimen was peripheral blood, collected on day 0 of AZD1222 vaccination. This chain joins TRBV18 and TRBJ2-1; no definite D call. The CDR3 bases are TGTGCCAGCTCACCACGGAATGAGCAGTTCTTC. Translating it yields CASSPRNEQFF.